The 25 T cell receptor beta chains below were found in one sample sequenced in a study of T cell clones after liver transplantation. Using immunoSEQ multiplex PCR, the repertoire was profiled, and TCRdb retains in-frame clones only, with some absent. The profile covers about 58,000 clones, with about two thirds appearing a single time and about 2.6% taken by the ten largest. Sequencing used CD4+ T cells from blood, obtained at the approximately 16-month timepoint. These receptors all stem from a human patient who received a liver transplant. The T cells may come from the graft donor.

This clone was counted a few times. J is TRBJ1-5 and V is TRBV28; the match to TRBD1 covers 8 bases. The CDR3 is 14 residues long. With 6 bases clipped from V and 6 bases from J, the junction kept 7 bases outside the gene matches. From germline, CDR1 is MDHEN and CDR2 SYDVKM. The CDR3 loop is CASRRQGPSQPQHF. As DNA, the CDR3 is TGTGCCAGCAGACGACAGGGGCCAAGTCAGCCCCAGCATTTT.

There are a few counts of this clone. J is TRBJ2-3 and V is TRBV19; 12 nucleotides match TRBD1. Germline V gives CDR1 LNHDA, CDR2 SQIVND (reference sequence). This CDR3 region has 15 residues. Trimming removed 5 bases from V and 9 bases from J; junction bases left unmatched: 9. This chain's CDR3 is CASSPHPGQGATQYF. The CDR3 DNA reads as TGTGCCAGTAGTCCTCACCCGGGACAGGGGGCGACGCAGTATTTT.

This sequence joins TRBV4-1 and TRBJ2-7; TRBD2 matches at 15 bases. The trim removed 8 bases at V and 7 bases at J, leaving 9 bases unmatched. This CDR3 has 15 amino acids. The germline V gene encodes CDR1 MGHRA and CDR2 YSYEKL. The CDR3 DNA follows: TGCGCCAGCGGACAAACAGGGACTAGCGGGGGGGAGCAGTACTTC. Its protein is CASGQTGTSGGEQYF.

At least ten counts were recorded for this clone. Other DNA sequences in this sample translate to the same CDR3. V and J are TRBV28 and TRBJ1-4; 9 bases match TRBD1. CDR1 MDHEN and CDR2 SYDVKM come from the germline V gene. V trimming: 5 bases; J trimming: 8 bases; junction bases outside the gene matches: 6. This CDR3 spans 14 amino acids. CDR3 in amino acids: CASSPGQGREKLFF. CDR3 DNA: TGTGCCAGCAGTCCCGGACAGGGGAGAGAAAAACTGTTTTTT. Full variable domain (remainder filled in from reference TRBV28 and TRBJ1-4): DVKVTQSSRYLVKRTGEKVFLECVQDMDHENMFWYRQDPGLGLRLIYFSYDVKMKEKGDIPEGYSVSREKKERFSLILESASTNQTSMYLCASSPGQGREKLFFGSGTQLSVL.

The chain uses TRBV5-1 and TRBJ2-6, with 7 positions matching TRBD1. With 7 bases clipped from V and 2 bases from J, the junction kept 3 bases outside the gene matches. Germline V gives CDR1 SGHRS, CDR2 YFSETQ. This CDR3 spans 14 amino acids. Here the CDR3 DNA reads TGCGCCAGCGCTACAGGGGCTGGGGCCAACGTCCTGACTTTC. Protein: CASATGAGANVLTF.

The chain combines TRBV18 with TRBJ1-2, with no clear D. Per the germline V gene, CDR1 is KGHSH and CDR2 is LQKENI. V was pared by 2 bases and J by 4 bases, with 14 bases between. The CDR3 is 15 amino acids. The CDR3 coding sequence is TGTGCCAGCTCACCAGTTTCGGGGTCGGCCTATGGCTACACCTTC. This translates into CASSPVSGSAYGYTF.

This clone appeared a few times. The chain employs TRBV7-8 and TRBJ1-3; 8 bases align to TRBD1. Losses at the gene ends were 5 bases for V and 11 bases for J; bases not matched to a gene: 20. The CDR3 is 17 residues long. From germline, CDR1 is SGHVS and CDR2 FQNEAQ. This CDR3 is CASSPSRNRGAVYSIYF. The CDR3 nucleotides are TGTGCCAGCAGCCCTAGTCGCAACAGGGGGGCGGTGTATTCCATATATTTT.

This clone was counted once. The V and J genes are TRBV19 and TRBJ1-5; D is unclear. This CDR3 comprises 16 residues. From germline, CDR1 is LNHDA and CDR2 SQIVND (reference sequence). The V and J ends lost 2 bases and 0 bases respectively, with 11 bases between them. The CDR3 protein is CASSIIAGSSNQPQHF. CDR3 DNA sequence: TGTGCCAGTAGTATAATCGCCGGGAGTAGCAATCAGCCCCAGCATTTT.

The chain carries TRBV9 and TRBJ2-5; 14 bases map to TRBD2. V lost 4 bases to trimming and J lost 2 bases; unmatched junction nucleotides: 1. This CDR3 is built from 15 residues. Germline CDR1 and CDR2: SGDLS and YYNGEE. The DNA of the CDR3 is TGTGCCAGCAGCAGACTAGCGGGGGGGCAAGAGACCCAGTACTTC. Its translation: CASSRLAGGQETQYF.

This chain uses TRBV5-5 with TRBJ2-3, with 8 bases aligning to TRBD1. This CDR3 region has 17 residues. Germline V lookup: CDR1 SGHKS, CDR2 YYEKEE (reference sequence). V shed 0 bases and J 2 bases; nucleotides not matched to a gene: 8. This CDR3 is CASSLAVQGANTDTQYF. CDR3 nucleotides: TGTGCCAGCAGCTTGGCGGTTCAGGGGGCAAACACAGATACGCAGTATTTT.

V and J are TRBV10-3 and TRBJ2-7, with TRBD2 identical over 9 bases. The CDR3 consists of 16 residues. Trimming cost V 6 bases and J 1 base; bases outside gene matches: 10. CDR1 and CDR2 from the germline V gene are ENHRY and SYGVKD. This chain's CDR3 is CAISPTTSGRSYEQYF. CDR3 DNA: TGTGCCATCAGCCCCACCACTAGCGGGCGATCCTACGAGCAGTACTTC.

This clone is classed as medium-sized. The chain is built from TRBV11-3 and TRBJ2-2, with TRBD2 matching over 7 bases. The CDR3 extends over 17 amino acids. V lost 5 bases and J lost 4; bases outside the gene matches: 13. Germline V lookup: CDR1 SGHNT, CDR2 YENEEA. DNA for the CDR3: TGTGCCAGCAGCCACCGTCCGTGGGAGGGCGTCACCGGGGAGCTGTTTTTT. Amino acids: CASSHRPWEGVTGELFF.

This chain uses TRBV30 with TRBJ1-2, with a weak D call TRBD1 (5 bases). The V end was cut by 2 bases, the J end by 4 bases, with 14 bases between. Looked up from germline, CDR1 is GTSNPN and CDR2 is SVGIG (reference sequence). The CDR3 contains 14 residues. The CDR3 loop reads CAWSRPQGVYGYTF. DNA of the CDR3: TGTGCCTGGAGTAGACCCCAGGGTGTCTATGGCTACACCTTC.

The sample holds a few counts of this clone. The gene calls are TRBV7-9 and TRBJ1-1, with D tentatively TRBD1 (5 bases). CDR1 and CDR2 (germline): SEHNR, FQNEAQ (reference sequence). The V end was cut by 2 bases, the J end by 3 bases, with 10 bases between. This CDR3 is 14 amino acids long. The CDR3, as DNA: TGTGCCAGCAGCTTACTTCCGGGGGACACTGAAGCTTTCTTT. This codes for CASSLLPGDTEAFF.

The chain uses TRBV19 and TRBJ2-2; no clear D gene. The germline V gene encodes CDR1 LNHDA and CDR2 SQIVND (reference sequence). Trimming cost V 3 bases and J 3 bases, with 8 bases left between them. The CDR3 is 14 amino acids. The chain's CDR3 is CASSMTWDTGELFF. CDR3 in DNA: TGTGCCAGTAGTATGACCTGGGACACCGGGGAGCTGTTTTTT.

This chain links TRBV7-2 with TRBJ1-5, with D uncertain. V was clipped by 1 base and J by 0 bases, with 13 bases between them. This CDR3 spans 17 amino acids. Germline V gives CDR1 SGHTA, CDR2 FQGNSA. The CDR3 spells CASSLDPWEGSNQPQHF. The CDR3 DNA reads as TGTGCCAGCAGCTTAGATCCCTGGGAGGGTAGCAATCAGCCCCAGCATTTT.

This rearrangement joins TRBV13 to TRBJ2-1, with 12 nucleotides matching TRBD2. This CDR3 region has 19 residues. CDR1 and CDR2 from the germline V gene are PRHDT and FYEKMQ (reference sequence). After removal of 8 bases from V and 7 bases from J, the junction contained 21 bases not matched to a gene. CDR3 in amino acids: CASLKGLAGTLGLDNEQFF. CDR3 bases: TGTGCCAGCCTGAAAGGACTAGCGGGAACCTTGGGGCTTGATAATGAGCAGTTCTTC. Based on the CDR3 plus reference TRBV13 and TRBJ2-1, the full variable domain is AAGVIQSPRHLIKEKRETATLKCYPIPRHDTVYWYQQGPGQDPQFLISFYEKMQSDKGSIPDRFSAQQFSDYHSELNMSSLELGDSALYFCASLKGLAGTLGLDNEQFFGPGTRLTVL.

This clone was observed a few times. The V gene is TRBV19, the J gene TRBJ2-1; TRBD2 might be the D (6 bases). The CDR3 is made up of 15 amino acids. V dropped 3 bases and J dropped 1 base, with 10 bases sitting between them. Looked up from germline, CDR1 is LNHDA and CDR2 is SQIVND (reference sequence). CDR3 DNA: TGTGCCAGTAGTATCGGCGGGATATCCTACAATGAGCAGTTCTTC. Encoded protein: CASSIGGISYNEQFF.

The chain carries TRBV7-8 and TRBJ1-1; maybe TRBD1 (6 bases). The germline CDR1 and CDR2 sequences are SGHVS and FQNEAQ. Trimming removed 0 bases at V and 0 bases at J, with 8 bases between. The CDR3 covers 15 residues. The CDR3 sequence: CASSLARGMNTEAFF. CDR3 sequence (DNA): TGTGCCAGCAGCTTAGCCAGGGGTATGAACACTGAAGCTTTCTTT.

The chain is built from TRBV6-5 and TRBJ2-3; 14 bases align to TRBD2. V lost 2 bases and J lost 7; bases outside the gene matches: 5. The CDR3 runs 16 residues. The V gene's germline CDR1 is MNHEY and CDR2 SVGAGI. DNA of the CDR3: TGTGCCAGCAGTTACCCGACTAGCGGGGGGGCGAATACGCAGTATTTT. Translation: CASSYPTSGGANTQYF.

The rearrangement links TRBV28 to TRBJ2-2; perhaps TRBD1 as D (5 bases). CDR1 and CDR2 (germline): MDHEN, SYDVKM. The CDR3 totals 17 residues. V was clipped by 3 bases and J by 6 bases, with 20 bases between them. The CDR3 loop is CASSFSAGVQGSGELFF. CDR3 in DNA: TGTGCCAGCAGTTTTTCGGCCGGAGTTCAGGGATCCGGGGAGCTGTTTTTT.

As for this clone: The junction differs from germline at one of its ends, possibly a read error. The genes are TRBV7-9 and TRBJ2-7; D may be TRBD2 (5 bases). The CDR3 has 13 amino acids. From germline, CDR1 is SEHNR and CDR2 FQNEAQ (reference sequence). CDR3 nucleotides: TGTGCCAGCAGCCGAGTGGTGGAGGCCCAGGCAGGCTTC. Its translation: CASSRVVEAQAGF.

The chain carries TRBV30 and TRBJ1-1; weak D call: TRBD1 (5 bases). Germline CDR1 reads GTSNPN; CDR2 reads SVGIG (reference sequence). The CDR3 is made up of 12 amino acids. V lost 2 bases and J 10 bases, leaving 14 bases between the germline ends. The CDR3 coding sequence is TGTGCCTGGAGTATAAGGGGCCGTGGAGCTTTCTTT. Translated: CAWSIRGRGAFF.

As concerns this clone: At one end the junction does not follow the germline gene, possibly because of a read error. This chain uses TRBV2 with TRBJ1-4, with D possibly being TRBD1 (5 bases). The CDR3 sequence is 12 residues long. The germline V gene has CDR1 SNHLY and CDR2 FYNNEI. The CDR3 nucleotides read TGTGCCAGCAGTGAAGCGCTCTTGGGGACCTACTTT. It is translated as CASSEALLGTYF. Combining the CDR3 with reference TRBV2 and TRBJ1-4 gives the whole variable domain EPEVTQTPSHQVTQMGQEVILRCVPISNHLYFYWYRQILGQKVEFLVSFYNNEISEKSEIFDDQFSVERPDGSNFTLKIRSTKLEDSAMYFCASSEALLGTYFGSGTQLSVL.

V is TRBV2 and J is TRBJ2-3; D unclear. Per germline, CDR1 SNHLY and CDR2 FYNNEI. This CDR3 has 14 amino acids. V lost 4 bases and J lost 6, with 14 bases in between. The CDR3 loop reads CASSVNSPLDTQYF. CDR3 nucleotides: TGTGCCAGCAGTGTGAACAGCCCTCTGGATACGCAGTATTTT.